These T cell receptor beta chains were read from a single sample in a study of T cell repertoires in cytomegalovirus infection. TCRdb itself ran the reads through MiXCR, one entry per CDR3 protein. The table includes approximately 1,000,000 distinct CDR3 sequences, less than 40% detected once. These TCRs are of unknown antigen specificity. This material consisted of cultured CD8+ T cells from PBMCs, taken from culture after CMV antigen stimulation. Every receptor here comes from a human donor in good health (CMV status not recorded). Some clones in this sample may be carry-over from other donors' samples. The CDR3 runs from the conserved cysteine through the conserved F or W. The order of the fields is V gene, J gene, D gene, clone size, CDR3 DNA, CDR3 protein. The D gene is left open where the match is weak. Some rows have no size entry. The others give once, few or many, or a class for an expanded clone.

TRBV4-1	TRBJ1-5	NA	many	TGCGCCAGCAGCCAAGATCGGGGTCAGCCCCAGCATTTT	CASSQDRGQPQHF
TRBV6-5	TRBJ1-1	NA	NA	TGTGCCAGCAGTTACTCGATAAACTTGAACACTGAAGCTTTCTTT	CASSYSINLNTEAFF
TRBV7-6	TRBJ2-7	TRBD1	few	TGTGCCAGCAGCTTAAAAAAAGGGCCCAGGGACAGGGGAAACGAGCAGTACTTC	CASSLKKGPRDRGNEQYF
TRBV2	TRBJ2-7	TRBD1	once	TGTGCCAGCATGCGGAAGGATACAGGGGGTCTCGGCTCCTACGAGCAGTACTTC	CASMRKDTGGLGSYEQYF
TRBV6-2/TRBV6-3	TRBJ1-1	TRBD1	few	TGTGCCAGCAGCATTGACAGGGTTGAAGCTTTCTTT	CASSIDRVEAFF
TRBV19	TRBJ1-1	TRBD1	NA	TGTGCCAGTAGTATGCCGACAGGGGGAGAGAACACTGAAGCTTTCTTT	CASSMPTGGENTEAFF
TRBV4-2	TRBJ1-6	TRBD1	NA	TGTGCCAGCAGCCTAAGTCACCGACAGGGCAGGGGTTCACCCCTCCACTTT	CASSLSHRQGRGSPLHF
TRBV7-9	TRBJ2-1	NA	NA	TGTGCCAGCAGCTTAGTGGTAGGGATACTTAACAATGAGCAGTTCTTC	CASSLVVGILNNEQFF
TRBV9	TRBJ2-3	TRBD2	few	TGTGCCAGCAGCGTAATGACTAGCGGGAGCACAGATACGCAGTATTTT	CASSVMTSGSTDTQYF
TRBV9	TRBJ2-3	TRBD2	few	TGTGCCAGCAGCGCTAGCGGGGGGGATATCACAGATACGCAGTATTTT	CASSASGGDITDTQYF
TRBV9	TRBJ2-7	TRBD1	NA	TGTGCCAGCAGCGCATACCGGACAGGGGTCGAGCAGTACTTC	CASSAYRTGVEQYF
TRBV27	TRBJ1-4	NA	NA	TGTGCCAGCAGTTTTGGGCAGGGGAGGACTAATGAAAAACTGTTTTTT	CASSFGQGRTNEKLFF
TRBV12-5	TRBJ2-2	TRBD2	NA	TGTGCTAGTGGTTTGGTCACTAGCGGGGGGGCCGGGGAGCTGTTTTTT	CASGLVTSGGAGELFF
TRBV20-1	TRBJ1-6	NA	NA	TGCAGTGCTAGTTCTCTGTCAGCGTTGCCCCTCCACTTT	CSASSLSALPLHF
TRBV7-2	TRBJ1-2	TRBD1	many	TGTGCCAGCAGCAAGACAGGGTATGGCTACACCTTC	CASSKTGYGYTF
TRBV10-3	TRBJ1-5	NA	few	TGTGCCATCAGTGTCGGGATACAGGATCAGCCCCAGCATTTT	CAISVGIQDQPQHF
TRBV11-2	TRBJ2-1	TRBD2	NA	TGTGCCAGCAGCCTGGGGACTAGCGGGGGCCTGTACAATGAGCAGTTCTTC	CASSLGTSGGLYNEQFF
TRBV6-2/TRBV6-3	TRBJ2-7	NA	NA	TGTGCCAGTCACTGGGAACAGGCATCCTACGAGCAGTACTTC	CASHWEQASYEQYF
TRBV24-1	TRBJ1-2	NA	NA	TGTGCCACCAGTGATGCCCTTGGGGGCACTAACTATGGCTACACCTTC	CATSDALGGTNYGYTF
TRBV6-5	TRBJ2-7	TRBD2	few	TGTGCCAGCAGTTTTCTAGCGGGGGGGCAAGACGAGCAGTACTTC	CASSFLAGGQDEQYF
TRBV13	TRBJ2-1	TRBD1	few	TGTGCCAGCAGCCGGGACAGGGGGAATGAGCAGTTCTTC	CASSRDRGNEQFF
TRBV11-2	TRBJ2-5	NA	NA	TGTGCCAGCAGCTTGGTGGGGGCCTTATCGGAGACCCAGTACTTC	CASSLVGALSETQYF
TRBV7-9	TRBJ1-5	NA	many	TGTGCCAGCAGCTCGGGGGGAGATCAGCCCCAGCATTTT	CASSSGGDQPQHF
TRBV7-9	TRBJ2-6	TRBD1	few	TGTGCCAGCAGCCGACCGCGGGACAGGGGGCCTGAAAGCTCTGGGGCCAACGTCCTGACTTTC	CASSRPRDRGPESSGANVLTF
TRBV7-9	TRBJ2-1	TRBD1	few	TGTGCCAGCAGCCTACGGGACAGGGAATACAATGAGCAGTTCTTC	CASSLRDREYNEQFF
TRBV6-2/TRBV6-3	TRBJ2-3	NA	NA	TGTGCCAGCAGTTACGAGGCCAGGCCCGCAGATACGCAGTATTTT	CASSYEARPADTQYF
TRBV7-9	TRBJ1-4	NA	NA	TGTGCCAGCTTGGGGGGAAGAGGGAAAGAAAAACTGTTTTTT	CASLGGRGKEKLFF
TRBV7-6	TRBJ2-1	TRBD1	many	TGTGCCAGCAGTTGGACCGGGACAGGGGCCCACAATGAGCAGTTCTTC	CASSWTGTGAHNEQFF
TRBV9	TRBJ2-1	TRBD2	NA	TGTGCCAGCAGCGTAGACGGGGGGGCCCCACCTTACAATGAGCAGTTCTTC	CASSVDGGAPPYNEQFF
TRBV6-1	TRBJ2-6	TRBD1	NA	TGTGCCAGCAGCGGGACAGACCTGGGTGGGGCCAACGTCCTGACTTTC	CASSGTDLGGANVLTF
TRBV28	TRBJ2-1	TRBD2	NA	TGTGCCAGCAGGCCCGGGACTAGCATGTCCGATGAGCAGTTCTTC	CASRPGTSMSDEQFF
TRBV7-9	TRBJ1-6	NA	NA	TGTGCCAGCAGCTTACCCCGAGGACGTAATTCACCCCTCCACTTT	CASSLPRGRNSPLHF
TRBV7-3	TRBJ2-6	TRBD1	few	TGTGCCAGCAGCTTGATGCTTCCAGGGGGCGCTGGGTCTGGGGCCAACGTCCTGACTTTC	CASSLMLPGGAGSGANVLTF
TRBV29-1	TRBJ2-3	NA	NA	TGCAGCGTTGACAGCGGCGGGACAGATACGCAGTATTTT	CSVDSGGTDTQYF
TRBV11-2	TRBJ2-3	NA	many	TGTGCCAGCAGCTTAGCAGCTACCATCACAGATACGCAGTATTTT	CASSLAATITDTQYF
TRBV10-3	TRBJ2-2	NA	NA	TGTGCCATCCTCCCAGGGGACTCTCCGAACACCGGGGAGCTGTTTTTT	CAILPGDSPNTGELFF
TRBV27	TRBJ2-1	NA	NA	TGTGCCACCTTAAAGTACAATGAGCAGTTCTTC	CATLKYNEQFF
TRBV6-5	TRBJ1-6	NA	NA	TGTACCAGCAACGAACAGGGTCGGGGGCTTAATTCACCCCTCCACTTT	CTSNEQGRGLNSPLHF
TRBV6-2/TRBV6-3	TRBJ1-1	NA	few	TGTGCCAGCAGTTACTCCCCGGGACCGGGGAGCACTGAAGCTTTCTTT	CASSYSPGPGSTEAFF